The 2 T cell receptor beta chains given below trace back to one sample, sequenced in a study of shared clonotypes between healthy human individuals. Only in-frame clones appear in the TCRdb table, and some are missing; sequencing was by immunoSEQ multiplex PCR. The table lists some 800,000 clones, roughly 92% of them singletons. CD45RO-negative, CCR7-selected cells formed the naive CD8 fraction, which excluded terminally differentiated effector memory CD45RA+ cells. Material: naive CD8+ T cells sorted from blood. These receptors came from a man in his thirties or forties in good health.

The chain is built from TRBV2 and TRBJ2-7; 7 bases are shared with TRBD1. The ends lost 8 bases at V and 5 bases at J; junction bases unmatched: 6. The CDR3 is 12 residues long. In germline, CDR1 is SNHLY, CDR2 FYNNEI. This CDR3 reads CASLRQGHEQYF. The CDR3 DNA follows: TGTGCCAGCCTAAGACAGGGCCACGAGCAGTACTTC.

The V call is TRBV19, the J call TRBJ2-7; TRBD1 is a possible D gene (6 bases). Germline-derived CDR1 and CDR2 are LNHDA and SQIVND (reference sequence). V was clipped by 4 bases and J by 6 bases, with 10 bases between them. CDR3 length equals 12 residues. CDR3 in amino acids: CASSRGPSEQYF. The CDR3 DNA reads TGTGCCAGTAGTAGGGGGCCCTCCGAGCAGTACTTC.